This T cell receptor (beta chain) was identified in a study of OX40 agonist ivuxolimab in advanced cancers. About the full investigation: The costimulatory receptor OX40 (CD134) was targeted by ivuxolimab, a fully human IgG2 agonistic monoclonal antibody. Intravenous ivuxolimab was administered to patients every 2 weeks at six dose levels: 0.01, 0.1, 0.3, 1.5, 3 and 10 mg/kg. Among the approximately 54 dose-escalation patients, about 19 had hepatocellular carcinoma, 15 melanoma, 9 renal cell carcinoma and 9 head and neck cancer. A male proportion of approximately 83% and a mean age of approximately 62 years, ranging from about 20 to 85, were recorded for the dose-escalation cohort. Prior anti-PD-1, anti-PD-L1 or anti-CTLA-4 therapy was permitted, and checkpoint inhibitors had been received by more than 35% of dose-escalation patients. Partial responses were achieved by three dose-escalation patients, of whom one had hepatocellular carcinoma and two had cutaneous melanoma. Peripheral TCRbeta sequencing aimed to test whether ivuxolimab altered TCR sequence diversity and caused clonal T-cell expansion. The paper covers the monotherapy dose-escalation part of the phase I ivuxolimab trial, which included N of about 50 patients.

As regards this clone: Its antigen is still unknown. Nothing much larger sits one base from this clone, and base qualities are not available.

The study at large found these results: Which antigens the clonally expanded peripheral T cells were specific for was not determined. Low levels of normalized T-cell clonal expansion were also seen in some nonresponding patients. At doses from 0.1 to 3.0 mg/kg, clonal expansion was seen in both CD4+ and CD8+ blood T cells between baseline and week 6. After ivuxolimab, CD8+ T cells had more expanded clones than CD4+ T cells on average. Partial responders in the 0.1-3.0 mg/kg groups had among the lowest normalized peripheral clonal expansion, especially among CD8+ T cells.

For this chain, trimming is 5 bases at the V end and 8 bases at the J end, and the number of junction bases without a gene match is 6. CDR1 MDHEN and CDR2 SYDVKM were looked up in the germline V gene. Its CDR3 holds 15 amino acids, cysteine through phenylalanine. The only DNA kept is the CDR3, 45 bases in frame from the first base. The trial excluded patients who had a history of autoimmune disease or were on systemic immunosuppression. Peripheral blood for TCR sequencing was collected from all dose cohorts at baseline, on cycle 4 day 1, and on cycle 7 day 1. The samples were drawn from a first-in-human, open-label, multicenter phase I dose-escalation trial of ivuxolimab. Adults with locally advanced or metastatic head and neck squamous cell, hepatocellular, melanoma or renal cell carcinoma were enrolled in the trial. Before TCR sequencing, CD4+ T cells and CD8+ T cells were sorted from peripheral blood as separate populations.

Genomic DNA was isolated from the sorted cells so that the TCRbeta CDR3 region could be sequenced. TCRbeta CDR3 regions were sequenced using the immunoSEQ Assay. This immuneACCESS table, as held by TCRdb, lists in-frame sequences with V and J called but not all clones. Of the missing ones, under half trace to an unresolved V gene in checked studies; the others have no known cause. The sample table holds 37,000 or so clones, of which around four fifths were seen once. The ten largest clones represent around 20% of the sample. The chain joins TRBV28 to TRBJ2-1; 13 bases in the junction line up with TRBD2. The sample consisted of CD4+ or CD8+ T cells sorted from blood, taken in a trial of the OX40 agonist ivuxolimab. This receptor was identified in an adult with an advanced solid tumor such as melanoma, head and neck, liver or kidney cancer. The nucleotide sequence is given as TGTGCCAGCAGTCGACTAGCGGGGGGCGGGGATGAGCAGTTCTTC. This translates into CASSRLAGGGDEQFF.